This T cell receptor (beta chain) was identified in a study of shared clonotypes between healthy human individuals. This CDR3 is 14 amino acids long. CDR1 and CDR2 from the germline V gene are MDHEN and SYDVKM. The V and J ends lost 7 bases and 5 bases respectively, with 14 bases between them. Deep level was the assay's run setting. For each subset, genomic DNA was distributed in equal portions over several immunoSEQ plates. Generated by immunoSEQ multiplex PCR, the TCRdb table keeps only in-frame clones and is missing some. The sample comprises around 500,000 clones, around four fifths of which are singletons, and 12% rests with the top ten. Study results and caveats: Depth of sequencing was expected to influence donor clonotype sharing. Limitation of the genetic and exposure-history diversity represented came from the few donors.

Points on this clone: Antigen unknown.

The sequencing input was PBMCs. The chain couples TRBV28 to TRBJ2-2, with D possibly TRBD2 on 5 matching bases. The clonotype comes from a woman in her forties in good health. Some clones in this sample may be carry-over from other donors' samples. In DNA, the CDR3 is TGTGCCAGCAAAGGGAGAACAGAGACCGGGGAGCTGTTTTTT. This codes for CASKGRTETGELFF.